A selection of T cell receptor beta chains follows, all from one sample in a study of blood T cell repertoires in COVID-19. Produced via immunoSEQ multiplex PCR; TCRdb's table is partial and in-frame only. The data contain 150,000 to 200,000 clones, more than 75% of them singletons. Sample: peripheral blood. Every receptor here comes from an older woman with COVID-19, enrolled during active disease. Each CDR3 is given with its conserved first and last residue. Fields, in order: CDR3 protein, CDR3 DNA, V gene, J gene, D gene, clone size, CDR3 length. D genes are given only for firm matches. Part of the rows lack a size; the others show once, few, many or a class for expanded clones.

CASSLQVVTEAFF	TGTGCCAGCAGCTTACAGGTCGTCACTGAAGCTTTCTTT	TRBV7-2	TRBJ1-1	-	-	13
CASSPTLYNEQFF	TGTGCCAGTAGTCCAACACTATACAATGAGCAGTTCTTC	TRBV19	TRBJ2-1	-	-	13
CASTGQGESPLHF	TGTGCCAGTACCGGACAGGGAGAATCACCCCTCCACTTT	TRBV19	TRBJ1-6	TRBD1	-	13
CASTPYRTTGELFF	TGTGCCAGCACACCATACAGAACCACCGGGGAGCTGTTTTTT	TRBV11-1	TRBJ2-2	-	-	14
CASSDRDRVGEQFF	TGCGCCAGCAGTGACCGCGACAGGGTAGGAGAGCAGTTCTTC	TRBV10-1	TRBJ2-1	TRBD1	-	14
CASIPGSHPNTEAFF	TGTGCCAGCATTCCGGGGTCTCACCCGAACACTGAAGCTTTCTTT	TRBV7-8	TRBJ1-1	-	-	15
CSASSSAGIGGYTF	TGCAGTGCTAGTTCTTCGGCAGGGATCGGAGGCTACACCTTC	TRBV20-1	TRBJ1-2	-	-	14
CASSLEGSGGPYTGELFF	TGCGCCAGCAGCTTGGAGGGTAGCGGGGGGCCGTACACCGGGGAGCTGTTTTTT	TRBV5-1	TRBJ2-2	TRBD2	-	18
CASSRRQDEKLFF	TGTGCCAGCAGTCGACGACAGGATGAAAAACTGTTTTTT	TRBV6-5	TRBJ1-4	-	few	13
CASSEQGARGYTF	TGCGCCAGCAGCGAACAGGGGGCGCGGGGCTACACCTTC	TRBV5-1	TRBJ1-2	TRBD1	-	13
CASRSPVGDNQPQHF	TGTGCCAGCAGATCCCCCGTAGGGGACAATCAGCCCCAGCATTTT	TRBV28	TRBJ1-5	-	-	15
CASSFVRNYGYTF	TGTGCCAGCAGCTTCGTGCGGAACTATGGCTACACCTTC	TRBV11-2	TRBJ1-2	-	-	13
CASLSGINNEQFF	TGTGCCAGCCTTTCGGGGATAAACAATGAGCAGTTCTTC	TRBV6-6	TRBJ2-1	-	-	13
CASIPPGQGAYGYTF	TGTGCCAGCATCCCCCCGGGACAGGGGGCTTATGGCTACACCTTC	TRBV13	TRBJ1-2	TRBD1	-	15
CASSATGLSGNTIYF	TGTGCCAGCAGCGCAACAGGTCTCTCTGGAAACACCATATATTTT	TRBV2	TRBJ1-3	-	-	15
CASSQTGDNYGYTF	TGCGCCAGCAGCCAGACAGGAGATAACTATGGCTACACCTTC	TRBV5-1	TRBJ1-2	-	-	14
CASSLLGLTDTQYF	TGTGCCAGCAGTCTACTGGGACTTACAGATACGCAGTATTTT	TRBV6-5	TRBJ2-3	-	-	14
CAWSRGVASGTDTQYF	TGTGCCTGGTCACGGGGGGTGGCTAGCGGCACAGATACGCAGTATTTT	TRBV30	TRBJ2-3	TRBD2	few	16
CASSSEDRRTDTQYF	TGCGCCAGCAGCTCTGAGGACAGGCGGACAGATACGCAGTATTTT	TRBV5-1	TRBJ2-3	TRBD1	-	15
CASSLAGGSNTEAFF	TGTGCCAGCAGCTTAGCAGGGGGCTCGAACACTGAAGCTTTCTTT	TRBV7-2	TRBJ1-1	TRBD1	few	15
CSVAVGQRNTEAFF	TGCAGCGTCGCCGTAGGACAGCGGAACACTGAAGCTTTCTTT	TRBV29-1	TRBJ1-1	-	-	14
CAISGTGSYEQYF	TGTGCCATCTCCGGGACAGGGTCCTACGAGCAGTACTTC	TRBV10-3	TRBJ2-7	TRBD1	-	13
CAISELKGGGVYGYTF	TGTGCCATCAGTGAGTTGAAGGGCGGGGGCGTATATGGCTACACCTTC	TRBV10-3	TRBJ1-2	-	-	16
CASSPGQGENEKLFF	TGTGCCAGCAGCCCCGGACAGGGGGAGAACGAAAAACTGTTTTTT	TRBV7-9	TRBJ1-4	TRBD1	-	15
CASSYSTVGITEAFF	TGTGCCAGCAGTTACTCGACAGTAGGTATCACTGAAGCTTTCTTT	TRBV6-5	TRBJ1-1	-	-	15
CASSLVLAGTDTQYF	TGTGCCAGCAGCTTGGTACTAGCGGGGACAGATACGCAGTATTTT	TRBV5-6	TRBJ2-3	TRBD2	once	15
CASSPDTTNYGYTF	TGTGCCAGCAGCCCGGACACCACTAACTATGGCTACACCTTC	TRBV7-2	TRBJ1-2	-	-	14
CASSVLGTSGATDTQYF	TGCGCCAGCAGCGTCCTTGGGACTAGCGGGGCGACAGATACGCAGTATTTT	TRBV5-1	TRBJ2-3	TRBD2	-	17
CASSQSSYRGSGYTF	TGTGCCAGCAGCCAATCGTCGTACAGGGGATCTGGCTACACCTTC	TRBV16	TRBJ1-2	TRBD1	-	15
CASSDRAREKLFF	TGTGCCAGCTCGGACAGGGCTCGGGAAAAACTGTTTTTT	TRBV2	TRBJ1-4	TRBD1	-	13
CSVAGQYYGYTF	TGCAGCGTTGCTGGCCAGTACTATGGCTACACCTTC	TRBV29-1	TRBJ1-2	-	-	12
CASSSPGTGGGGYGYTF	TGCGCCAGCAGCAGTCCCGGGACAGGGGGCGGTGGTTATGGCTACACCTTC	TRBV5-1	TRBJ1-2	TRBD1	-	17
CASSDNRVTEAFF	TGTGCCAGCAGTGACAACAGGGTCACTGAAGCTTTCTTT	TRBV6-4	TRBJ1-1	-	-	13
CASSYSGGLYEQYF	TGTGCCAGCAGTTACTCGGGCGGACTCTACGAGCAGTACTTC	TRBV6-6	TRBJ2-7	-	-	14
CASSLVDRGNEQYF	TGTGCCAGCAGCTTGGTGGACAGGGGTAACGAGCAGTACTTC	TRBV5-6	TRBJ2-7	TRBD1	-	14
CAQGAGHSGYTF	TGTGCCCAGGGGGCCGGTCATAGTGGCTACACCTTC	TRBV2	TRBJ1-2	TRBD1	-	12
CASRDSGNTIYF	TGTGCCAGCCGGGACAGTGGAAACACCATATATTTT	TRBV12-3/TRBV12-4	TRBJ1-3	TRBD1	-	12
CASSHSRDRGDNQPQHF	TGTGCCAGCAGCCATAGCCGGGACAGGGGGGACAATCAGCCCCAGCATTTT	TRBV4-2	TRBJ1-5	TRBD1	-	17
CASSLAGEKLFF	TGTGCCAGCAGCCTGGCGGGAGAAAAACTGTTTTTT	TRBV12-3/TRBV12-4	TRBJ1-4	-	-	12
CASSLSLRHNEQFF	TGTGCCAGCAGCTTAAGCTTACGCCACAATGAGCAGTTCTTC	TRBV7-9	TRBJ2-1	-	-	14
CSATGVQPQHF	TGCAGTGCCACAGGGGTTCAGCCCCAGCATTTT	TRBV20-1	TRBJ1-5	TRBD1	once	11
CASTPPGTVSEKLFF	TGTGCCAGCACCCCGCCTGGGACTGTCAGTGAAAAACTGTTTTTT	TRBV28	TRBJ1-4	-	-	15
CATSRDSTGYGYTF	TGTGCCACCAGCAGAGATTCGACAGGCTATGGCTACACCTTC	TRBV15	TRBJ1-2	-	once	14
CASSWYRLNDYGYTF	TGTGCCAGCAGCTGGTACAGGCTAAACGATTATGGCTACACCTTC	TRBV11-2	TRBJ1-2	-	-	15